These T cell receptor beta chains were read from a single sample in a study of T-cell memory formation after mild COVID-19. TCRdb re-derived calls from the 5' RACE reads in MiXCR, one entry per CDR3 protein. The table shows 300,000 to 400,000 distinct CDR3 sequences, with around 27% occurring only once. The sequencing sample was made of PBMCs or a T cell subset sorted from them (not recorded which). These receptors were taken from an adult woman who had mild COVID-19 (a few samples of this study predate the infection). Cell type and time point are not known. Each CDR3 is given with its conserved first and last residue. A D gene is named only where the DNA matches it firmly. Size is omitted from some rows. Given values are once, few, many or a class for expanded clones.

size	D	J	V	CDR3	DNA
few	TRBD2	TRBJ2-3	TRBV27	CASRPRENRIFTDTQYF	TGTGCCAGCAGGCCGCGGGAGAACCGGATTTTCACAGATACGCAGTATTTT
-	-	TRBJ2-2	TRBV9	CASSVGSSNTGELFF	TGTGCCAGCAGCGTAGGGAGTTCGAACACCGGGGAGCTGTTTTTT
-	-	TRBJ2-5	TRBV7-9	CASSLVGTSDWEETQYF	TGTGCCAGCAGCTTAGTTGGGACGTCGGACTGGGAAGAGACCCAGTACTTC
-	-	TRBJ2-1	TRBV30	CAWSVLLGSEYTDNEQFF	TGTGCCTGGAGTGTACTCCTTGGGTCAGAGTATACCGACAATGAGCAGTTCTTC
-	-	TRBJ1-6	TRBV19	CASSPRPDAIHSPLHF	TGTGCCAGTAGCCCCCGACCTGACGCGATTCATTCACCCCTCCACTTT
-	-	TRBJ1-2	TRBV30	CAWSGTMWNYGYTF	TGTGCCTGGAGTGGTACGATGTGGAACTATGGCTACACCTTC
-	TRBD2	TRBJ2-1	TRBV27	CASSPLRGGQFF	TGTGCCAGCAGTCCGCTGCGGGGGGGGCAGTTCTTC
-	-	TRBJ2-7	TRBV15	CATSRAGASEQYF	TGTGCCACCAGCAGAGCAGGGGCGAGCGAGCAGTACTTC
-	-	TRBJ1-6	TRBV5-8	CASSLVGNSPLHF	TGTGCCAGCAGCTTGGTGGGGAATTCACCCCTCCACTTT
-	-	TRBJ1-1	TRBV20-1	CSARAGAQDTEAFF	TGCAGTGCTAGAGCGGGGGCGCAGGACACTGAAGCTTTCTTT
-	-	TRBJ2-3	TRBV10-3	CAIRPFGTDTQYF	TGTGCCATCAGGCCGTTTGGCACAGATACGCAGTATTTT
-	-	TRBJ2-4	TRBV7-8	CASSLGWEMKNIQYF	TGTGCCAGCAGCTTAGGTTGGGAGATGAAAAACATTCAGTACTTC
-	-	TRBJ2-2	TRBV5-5	CASSLGGYFATGELFF	TGTGCCAGCAGCTTGGGAGGATATTTTGCCACCGGGGAGCTGTTTTTT
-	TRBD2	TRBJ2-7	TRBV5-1	CASSAGLAGGPSSYEQYF	TGCGCCAGCAGCGCCGGACTAGCGGGAGGTCCTAGCTCCTACGAGCAGTACTTC
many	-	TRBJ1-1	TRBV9	CASSWGTNTEAFF	TGTGCCAGCAGCTGGGGGACCAACACTGAAGCTTTCTTT
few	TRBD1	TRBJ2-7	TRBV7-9	CASSQAGTGRNEQYF	TGTGCCAGCAGCCAGGCCGGGACAGGGAGGAACGAGCAGTACTTC
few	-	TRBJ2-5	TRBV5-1	CASSLPEETQYF	TGCGCCAGCAGCTTGCCGGAAGAGACCCAGTACTTC
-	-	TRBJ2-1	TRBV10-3	CAISERGNFGNEQFF	TGTGCCATCAGTGAACGGGGGAACTTTGGCAATGAGCAGTTCTTC
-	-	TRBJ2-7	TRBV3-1	CASSSYLGAYEQYF	TGTGCCAGCAGCTCCTACTTAGGCGCGTACGAGCAGTACTTC
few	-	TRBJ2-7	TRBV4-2	CASSQDLGSSYEQYF	TGTGCCAGCAGCCAAGATCTGGGGAGCTCCTACGAGCAGTACTTC
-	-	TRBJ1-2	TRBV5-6	CASSPRGAAIGYTF	TGTGCCAGCAGCCCCCGCGGGGCAGCGATCGGCTACACCTTC
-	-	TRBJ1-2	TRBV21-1	CASSKGAGQGKYGYTF	TGTGCCAGCAGCAAAGGAGCAGGCCAGGGGAAGTATGGCTACACCTTC
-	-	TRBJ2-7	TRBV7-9	CASSPLAGPTYEQYF	TGTGCCAGCAGCCCATTGGCCGGACCGACCTACGAGCAGTACTTC
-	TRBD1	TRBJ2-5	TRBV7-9	CASSLVARTGKETQYF	TGTGCCAGCAGCTTAGTGGCCCGGACAGGGAAAGAGACCCAGTACTTC
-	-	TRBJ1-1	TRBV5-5	CASSVTGTANTEAFF	TGTGCCAGCAGCGTTACCGGGACGGCGAACACTGAAGCTTTCTTT
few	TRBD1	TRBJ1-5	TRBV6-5	CASSGGQGRRSNQPQHF	TGTGCCAGCAGTGGCGGACAGGGAAGGAGAAGCAATCAGCCCCAGCATTTT
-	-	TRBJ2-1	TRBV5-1	CASSLANRYNEQFF	TGCGCCAGCAGCTTGGCGAACAGGTACAATGAGCAGTTCTTC
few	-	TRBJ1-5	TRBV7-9	CASGSENQPQHF	TGTGCCAGCGGCTCCGAAAATCAGCCCCAGCATTTT
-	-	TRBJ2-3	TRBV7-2	CASSSGLPRGTDTQYF	TGTGCCAGCAGCTCGGGACTGCCTCGGGGCACAGATACGCAGTATTTT
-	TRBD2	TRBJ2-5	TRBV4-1	CASSQSVVAGTRDQYF	TGCGCCAGCAGCCAGAGCGTGGTAGCGGGGACGCGGGACCAGTACTTC
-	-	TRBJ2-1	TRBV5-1	CASSVPLNNEQFF	TGCGCCAGCAGCGTGCCCCTGAACAATGAGCAGTTCTTC
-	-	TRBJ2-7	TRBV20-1	CSARIIRDTYEQYF	TGCAGTGCTAGAATAATCCGGGACACCTACGAGCAGTACTTC
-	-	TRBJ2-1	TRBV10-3	CASTRDIHNEQFF	TGTGCCTCCACCAGGGACATCCACAATGAGCAGTTCTTC
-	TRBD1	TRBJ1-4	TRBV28	CASRMYRGTNEKLFF	TGTGCCAGCAGAATGTACAGGGGAACTAATGAAAAACTGTTTTTT
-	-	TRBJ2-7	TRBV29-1	CSVEASGGRIYEQYF	TGCAGCGTTGAAGCTTCGGGGGGCAGGATCTACGAGCAGTACTTC
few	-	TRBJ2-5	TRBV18	CASSPPGQRETQYF	TGTGCCAGCTCACCACCGGGCCAGAGGGAGACCCAGTACTTC
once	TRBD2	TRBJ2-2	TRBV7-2	CASSPRPGLAGTGELFF	TGTGCCAGCAGCCCCCGGCCGGGACTAGCGGGCACCGGGGAGCTGTTTTTT
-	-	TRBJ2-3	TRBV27	CASSFALNLLTDTQYF	TGTGCCAGCAGTTTTGCCCTCAATTTGTTGACAGATACGCAGTATTTT
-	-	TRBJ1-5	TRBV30	CAWSVPGLSNQPQHF	TGTGCCTGGAGTGTACCAGGGTTGAGCAATCAGCCCCAGCATTTT
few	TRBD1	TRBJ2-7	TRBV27	CASSLARGTYEQYF	TGTGCCAGCAGTTTAGCCAGGGGGACCTACGAGCAGTACTTC
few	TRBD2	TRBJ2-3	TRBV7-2	CASSLGLAGGVTDTQYF	TGTGCCAGCAGCCTCGGACTAGCGGGAGGGGTGACAGATACGCAGTATTTT
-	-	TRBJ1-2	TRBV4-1	CASSQAMTYGYTF	TGCGCCAGCAGCCAAGCCATGACGTATGGCTACACCTTC
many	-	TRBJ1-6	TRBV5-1	CASSPRIGMENSPLHF	TGCGCCAGCAGCCCCCGAATAGGAATGGAAAATTCACCCCTCCACTTT
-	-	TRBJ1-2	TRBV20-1	CSASPFSGSYGYTF	TGCAGTGCCAGCCCTTTCTCGGGATCCTATGGCTACACCTTC
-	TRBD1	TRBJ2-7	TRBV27	CASSLTGENSYEQYF	TGTGCCAGCAGTTTAACAGGGGAAAACTCCTACGAGCAGTACTTC
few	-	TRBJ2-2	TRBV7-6	CASSLSGDAAGELFF	TGTGCCAGCAGCTTATCCGGGGATGCGGCCGGGGAGCTGTTTTTT
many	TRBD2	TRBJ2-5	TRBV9	CASSGGTIPGETQYF	TGTGCCAGCAGCGGAGGGACTATCCCGGGGGAGACCCAGTACTTC
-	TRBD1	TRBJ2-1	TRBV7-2	CASSGPGTEFNEQFF	TGTGCCAGCAGTGGGCCCGGGACAGAATTCAATGAGCAGTTCTTC
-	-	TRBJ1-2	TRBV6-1	CASSEVGTGAREAF	-
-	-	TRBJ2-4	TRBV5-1	CASSLDQNIQYF	TGCGCCAGCAGCTTGGACCAAAACATTCAGTACTTC
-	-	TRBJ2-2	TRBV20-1	CSARGFGARATRDTGELFF	TGCAGTGCTAGAGGGTTCGGGGCTAGAGCCACTCGTGACACCGGGGAGCTGTTTTTT
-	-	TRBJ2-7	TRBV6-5	CASSYSWQGREQYF	TGTGCCAGCAGTTACTCATGGCAGGGCCGCGAGCAGTACTTC
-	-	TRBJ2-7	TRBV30	CAWSDSYEQYF	TGTGCCTGGAGTGACAGCTACGAGCAGTACTTC
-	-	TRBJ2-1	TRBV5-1	CASSLVQDYNEQFF	TGCGCCAGCAGCTTGGTCCAGGACTACAATGAGCAGTTCTTC
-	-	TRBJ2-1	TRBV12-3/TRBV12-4	CASSRDNNEQFF	TGTGCCAGCAGTAGGGACAACAATGAGCAGTTCTTC
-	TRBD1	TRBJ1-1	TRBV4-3	CASSPDRGNTEAFF	TGCGCCAGCAGCCCCGACAGGGGGAACACTGAAGCTTTCTTT
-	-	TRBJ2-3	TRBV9	CASSVRAVGGADTQYF	TGTGCCAGCAGCGTGCGGGCGGTCGGAGGCGCAGATACGCAGTATTTT
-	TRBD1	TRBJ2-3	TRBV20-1	CSAPGTGAPDTQYF	TGCAGTGCCCCCGGGACAGGGGCCCCCGATACGCAGTATTTT
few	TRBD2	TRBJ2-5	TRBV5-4	CASSPTSGRAEETQYF	TGTGCCAGCAGCCCGACTAGCGGGAGGGCGGAAGAGACCCAGTACTTC